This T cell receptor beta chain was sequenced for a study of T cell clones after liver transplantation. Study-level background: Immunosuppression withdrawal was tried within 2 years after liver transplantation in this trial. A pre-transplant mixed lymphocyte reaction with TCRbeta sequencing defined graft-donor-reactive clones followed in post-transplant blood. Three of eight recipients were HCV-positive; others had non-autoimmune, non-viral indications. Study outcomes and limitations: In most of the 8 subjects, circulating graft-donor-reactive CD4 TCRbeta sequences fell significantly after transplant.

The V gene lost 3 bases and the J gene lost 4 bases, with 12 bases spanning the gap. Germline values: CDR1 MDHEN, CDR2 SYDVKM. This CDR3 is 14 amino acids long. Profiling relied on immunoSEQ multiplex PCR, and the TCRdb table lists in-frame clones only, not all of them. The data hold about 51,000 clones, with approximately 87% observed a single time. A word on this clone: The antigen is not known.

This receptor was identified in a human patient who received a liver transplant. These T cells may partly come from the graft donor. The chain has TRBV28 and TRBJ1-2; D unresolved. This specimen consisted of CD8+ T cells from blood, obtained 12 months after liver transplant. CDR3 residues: CASSFGEALYGYTF. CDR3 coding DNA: TGTGCCAGCAGTTTTGGCGAGGCTCTCTATGGCTACACCTTC.